The next 3 T cell receptor beta chains were all read from a single sample in a study of cytomegalovirus exposure and HLA in healthy donors. Generated by immunoSEQ multiplex PCR, the TCRdb table keeps only in-frame clones and is missing some. The table lists about 98,000 clones, roughly 94% of them singletons, with roughly 0.89% in the top ten. Sequencing was performed on PBMCs. These receptors were collected from a woman between 18 and 29 years old in good health and CMV-seronegative.

The V gene is TRBV11-2, the J gene TRBJ2-7, with a possible D match to TRBD2 (5 bases). Germline V gives CDR1 SGHAT, CDR2 FQNNGV. Trimming removed 1 base from V and 4 bases from J, with 11 bases in between. The CDR3 consists of 14 residues. The CDR3 reads CASSLVTGNYEQYF. CDR3 nucleotides: TGTGCCAGCAGCTTAGTTACCGGGAATTACGAGCAGTACTTC.

CDR3: CASSPAAGVNYGYTF. CDR3 in DNA: TGTGCCAGCTCACCCGCGGCGGGAGTAAACTATGGCTACACCTTC. This chain connects TRBV18 to TRBJ1-2, with D uncertain. Trimming removed 3 bases at V and 2 bases at J, with 13 bases between. The germline V gene has CDR1 KGHSH and CDR2 LQKENI. The CDR3 contains 15 residues. The whole variable domain, remainder taken from reference TRBV18 and TRBJ1-2, is NAGVMQNPRHLVRRRGQEARLRCSPMKGHSHVYWYRQLPEEGLKFMVYLQKENIIDESGMPKERFSAEFPKEGPSILRIQQVVRGDSAAYFCASSPAAGVNYGYTFGSGTRLTVV.

This chain links TRBV4-2 with TRBJ1-2, with TRBD1 matching over 8 bases. In germline, CDR1 is LGHNA, CDR2 YNFKEQ. The V segment lost 0 bases and the J segment 4 bases; nucleotides outside the gene matches: 4. This CDR3 spans 15 amino acids. The CDR3 protein is CASSQETGGSYGYTF. The CDR3 nucleotides read TGTGCCAGCAGCCAAGAAACAGGGGGAAGCTATGGCTACACCTTC.